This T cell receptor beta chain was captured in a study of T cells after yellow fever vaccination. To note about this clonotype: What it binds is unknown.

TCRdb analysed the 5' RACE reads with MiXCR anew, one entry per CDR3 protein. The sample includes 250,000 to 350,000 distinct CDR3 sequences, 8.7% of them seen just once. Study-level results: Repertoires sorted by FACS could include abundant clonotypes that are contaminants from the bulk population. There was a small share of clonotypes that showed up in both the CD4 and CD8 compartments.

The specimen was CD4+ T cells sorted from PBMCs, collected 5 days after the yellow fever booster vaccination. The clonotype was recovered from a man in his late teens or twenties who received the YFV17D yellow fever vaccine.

The CDR3 DNA follows: TGCAGTGCTAGAGATCTCCGGGACAGGGTCCTTAATGAGCAGTTCTTC. Residues: CSARDLRDRVLNEQFF. The chain joins TRBV20-1 to TRBJ2-1; 9 bases line up with TRBD1. After removal of 0 bases from V and 7 bases from J, the junction contained 10 bases not matched to a gene. Germline-derived CDR1 and CDR2 are DFQATT and SNEGSKA (reference sequence). This CDR3 is 16 amino acids long.